Listed here is a single TCR beta chain. Its antigen is currently unknown. The data originate from a study of shared clonotypes between healthy human individuals. Findings of the study overall: The donor pool, a small one, limited the genetic and exposure-history diversity represented.

Study processing details: Without quality scores, immunoSEQ junctional reads could not be filtered like full-length reads. TCRdb keeps only in-frame clones here, not all; method: immunoSEQ multiplex PCR. V, J and clone size are taken as reported in that table, and D and trimming were inferred from the DNA itself. The repertoire holds about a million clones, with 60% to 85% as singletons. There are 15 residues in the CDR3. The V gene lost 5 bases and the J gene lost 2 bases, with 14 bases spanning the gap. The germline V gene encodes CDR1 SGHVS and CDR2 FQNEAQ. In the CD4+ fraction, cells were divided into CD45RA+ naive and CD45RA-negative memory subsets.

The sample comprised memory CD4+ T cells from PBMCs. The subset denotes: CD45RA-negative fraction. This sequence originates from a man between 18 and 29 years old in good health. Some clones in this sample may be carry-over from other donors' samples. The V call is TRBV7-8, the J call TRBJ2-3; D may be TRBD2 (6 bases). CDR3 nucleotide sequence: TGTGCCAGCAGCCAACGGGGCGGGAACACAGATACGCAGTATTTT. The encoded protein is CASSQRGGNTDTQYF.